The clone carrying this T cell receptor (beta chain) was detected once. Its cognate antigen is unknown. This sample is part of a study of post-analysis software for immune sequencing data. Study-wide results and limits: Multiple sclerosis patients showed significantly lower normalized Chao1 diversity than controls did. The five TRBV segments detected at higher frequency in patients than in controls included TRBV5-6, TRBV5-1 and TRBV20-1.

The germline V gene has CDR1 LGHDT and CDR2 YNNKEL (reference sequence). There are 15 residues in the CDR3. V was trimmed by 3 bases and J by 0 bases, leaving 9 bases between them. Presence of unique molecular identifiers characterized the TCR beta cDNA libraries. Researchers reported about 500,000 cDNA molecules coming from around 1 to 10 million T cells. TCRdb re-analysed the PCR reads in MiXCR, keeping a single row per CDR3 protein. The table lists around 700,000 distinct CDR3 sequences, 55% to 70% of them singletons. The genes are TRBV3-1 and TRBJ2-1; either TRBD1 or TRBD2 may fit D (5 bases each). This clonotype was sampled from a girl aged 2 to 10 with multiple sclerosis. Sequences were obtained from blood. The CDR3: CASSQGPNSYNEQFF. DNA for the CDR3: TGTGCCAGCAGCCAGGGACCGAACTCCTACAATGAGCAGTTCTTC.